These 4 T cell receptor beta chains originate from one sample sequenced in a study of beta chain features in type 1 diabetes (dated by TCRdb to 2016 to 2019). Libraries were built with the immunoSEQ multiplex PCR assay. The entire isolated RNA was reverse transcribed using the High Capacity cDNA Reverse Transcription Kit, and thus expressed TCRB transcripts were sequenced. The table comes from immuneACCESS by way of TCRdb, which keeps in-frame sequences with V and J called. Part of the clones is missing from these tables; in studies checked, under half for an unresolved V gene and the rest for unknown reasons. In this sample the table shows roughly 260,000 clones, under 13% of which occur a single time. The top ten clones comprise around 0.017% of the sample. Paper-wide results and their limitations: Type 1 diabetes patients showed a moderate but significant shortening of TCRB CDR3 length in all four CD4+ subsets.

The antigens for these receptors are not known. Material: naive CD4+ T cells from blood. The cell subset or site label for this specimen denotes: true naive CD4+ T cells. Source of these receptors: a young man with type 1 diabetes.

CDR3 in amino acids: CASSDYSGTISYEQYF. The DNA for the CDR3 is TGTGCCAGCAGTGATTATTCCGGGACAATTTCCTACGAGCAGTACTTC. The chain employs TRBV2 and TRBJ2-7; D is perhaps TRBD1 (6 bases). Deletions cut 3 bases from V and 1 base from J, with 16 bases between. Germline CDR1 reads SNHLY; CDR2 reads FYNNEI. The CDR3 is made up of 16 amino acids.

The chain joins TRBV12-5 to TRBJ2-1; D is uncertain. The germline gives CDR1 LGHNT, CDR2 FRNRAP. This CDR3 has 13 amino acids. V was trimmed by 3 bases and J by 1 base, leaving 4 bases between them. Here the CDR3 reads CASGFNSYNEQFF. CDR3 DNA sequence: TGTGCTAGTGGTTTTAATTCCTACAATGAGCAGTTCTTC.

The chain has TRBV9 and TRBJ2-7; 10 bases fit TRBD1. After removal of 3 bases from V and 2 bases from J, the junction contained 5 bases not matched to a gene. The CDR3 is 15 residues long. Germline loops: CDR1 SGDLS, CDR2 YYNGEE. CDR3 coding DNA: TGTGCCAGCAGCGGTCCCGGGACAGGGGCCTACGAGCAGTACTTC. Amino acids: CASSGPGTGAYEQYF.

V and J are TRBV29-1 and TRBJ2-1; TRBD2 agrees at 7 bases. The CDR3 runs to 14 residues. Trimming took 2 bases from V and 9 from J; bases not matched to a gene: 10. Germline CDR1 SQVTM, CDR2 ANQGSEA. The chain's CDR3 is CSVESSGRGSEQFF. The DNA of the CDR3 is TGCAGCGTTGAATCGTCAGGGAGGGGCAGTGAGCAGTTCTTC.